Included here is one TCR beta chain sequence, with context. This specimen comes from a study of T cell responses to AZD1222 COVID-19 vaccine. V lost 1 base, J lost 4 bases, and 6 bases stayed unmatched. The length of the CDR3 is 16 residues. Looked up from germline, CDR1 is LNHNV and CDR2 is YYDKDF (reference sequence). This table comes from immunoSEQ multiplex PCR, and its TCRdb copy is limited to in-frame clones, with some not included. The sample shows more than 75,000 clones, 83% of them seen only once. The V and J genes are TRBV15 and TRBJ1-2, with TRBD1 identical over 10 bases. The receptor comes from an adult who received the AZD1222 COVID-19 vaccine. Here the sequenced sample was peripheral blood, taken 28 days after the second AZD1222 dose. CDR3 loop: CATSRAGQGVTYGYTF. In DNA, the CDR3 is TGTGCCACCAGCAGAGCTGGACAGGGGGTAACCTATGGCTACACCTTC. Complete variable domain (other parts from reference TRBV15 and TRBJ1-2): DAMVIQNPRYQVTQFGKPVTLSCSQTLNHNVMYWYQQKSSQAPKLLFHYYDKDFNNEADTPDNFQSRRPNTSFCFLDIRSPGLGDTAMYLCATSRAGQGVTYGYTFGSGTRLTVV.